These 29 T cell receptor beta chains originate from one sample sequenced in a study of blood T cell repertoires in COVID-19. The protocol was immunoSEQ multiplex PCR, while the TCRdb copy is restricted to in-frame clones and leaves out a portion. The sample holds about 200,000 clones; 89% are singletons and the top ten take around 8.9%. Sequenced material: PBMCs or T cells enriched from blood (not recorded which). The receptors here all came from a woman aged 18-29 years who had recovered from COVID-19.

The V and J genes are TRBV19 and TRBJ2-5; D may be TRBD2 (5 bases). The CDR3 is 13 residues long. Germline assignment: CDR1 LNHDA and CDR2 SQIVND (reference sequence). The CDR3 DNA reads TGTGCATCCCAGAGTTGGGGAGCAGAGACCCAGTACTTC. Translating gives CASQSWGAETQYF.

The chain joins TRBV5-1 to TRBJ2-3, with D uncertain. This CDR3 is built from 14 residues. Trimming pared 0 bases from V and 2 bases from J, leaving 7 bases between. Germline V gene lookup returns CDR1 SGHRS and CDR2 YFSETQ. In DNA, the CDR3 is TGCGCCAGCAGCTTGGTGGCTTTCACAGATACGCAGTATTTT. Translation: CASSLVAFTDTQYF.

V is TRBV27 and J is TRBJ2-3, with TRBD1 identical over 11 bases. V gave up 2 bases and J gave up 5 bases; unmatched junction bases: 3. The CDR3 has 15 residues. Germline assignment: CDR1 MNHEY and CDR2 SMNVEV (reference sequence). Written as DNA, the CDR3 is TGTGCCAGCAGTTTACGGACAGGGGGCGAAGATACGCAGTATTTT. Its protein product is CASSLRTGGEDTQYF.

The chain recombines TRBV7-3 with TRBJ2-2; maybe TRBD1 (6 bases). From germline, CDR1 is SGHTA and CDR2 FQGTGA. This CDR3 has 15 amino acids. Trimming pared 2 bases from V and 1 base from J, leaving 8 bases between. The CDR3 here is CASSLLGGNTGELFF. The CDR3 coding sequence is TGTGCCAGCAGCTTATTAGGGGGGAACACCGGGGAGCTGTTTTTT. Variable domain in full (rest from reference TRBV7-3 and TRBJ2-2): GAGVSQTPSNKVTEKGKYVELRCDPISGHTALYWYRQSLGQGPEFLIYFQGTGAADDSGLPNDRFFAVRPEGSVSTLKIQRTERGDSAVYLCASSLLGGNTGELFFGEGSRLTVL.

The chain links TRBV29-1 to TRBJ1-1; D is possibly TRBD1 (6 bases). Trimming cost V 6 bases and J 8 bases, with 10 bases left between them. The germline V gene encodes CDR1 SQVTM and CDR2 ANQGSEA. The CDR3 totals 10 residues. CDR3 region: CSVLQGEAFF. CDR3 DNA sequence: TGCAGCGTCCTCCAGGGGGAAGCTTTCTTT.

The chain employs TRBV28 and TRBJ2-7, with 9 bases identical to TRBD2. J lost 6 bases, V lost 4 bases, and 16 bases had no gene match. Germline V gene sequence: CDR1 MDHEN, CDR2 SYDVKM. The CDR3 has 17 residues. The CDR3 DNA reads TGTGCCAGCAGTTCCGCGGCGGTGTTTAGCGGGGGAGGCGAGCAGTACTTC. Encoded protein: CASSSAAVFSGGGEQYF. Full variable domain (remainder filled in from reference TRBV28 and TRBJ2-7): DVKVTQSSRYLVKRTGEKVFLECVQDMDHENMFWYRQDPGLGLRLIYFSYDVKMKEKGDIPEGYSVSREKKERFSLILESASTNQTSMYLCASSSAAVFSGGGEQYFGPGTRLTVT.

The chain couples TRBV27 to TRBJ2-1; D might be TRBD2 (6 bases). With 6 bases removed from V and 0 bases from J, the gap between germline ends came to 18 bases. CDR1 and CDR2 from the germline V gene are MNHEY and SMNVEV (reference sequence). The CDR3 sequence is 17 residues long. For the CDR3, the DNA is TGTGCCAGCAGCTATCTCGGAGGGGAAAGCTCCTACAATGAGCAGTTCTTC. This gives the protein CASSYLGGESSYNEQFF.

This chain links TRBV12-3 or TRBV12-4 with TRBJ1-2; perhaps TRBD1 as D (5 bases). CDR3 length equals 11 residues. The V and J ends lost 11 bases and 3 bases respectively, with 10 bases between them. The CDR3 reads CADSVDYGYTF. The DNA of the CDR3 is TGTGCCGACAGCGTGGACTATGGCTACACCTTC.

CDR3 amino acids: CASSLSRGNTEAFF. CDR3 DNA sequence: TGTGCCAGCAGTTTATCTCGGGGGAACACTGAAGCTTTCTTT. The rearrangement links TRBV27 to TRBJ1-1; no reliable D call. CDR1 and CDR2 from the germline V gene are MNHEY and SMNVEV (reference sequence). V lost 0 bases, J lost 1 base, and 6 bases lay in between. This CDR3 is 14 amino acids long.

This clone has just a few counts. V is TRBV12-5 and J is TRBJ1-2; D call uncertain. The CDR3 has 15 residues. Germline values: CDR1 LGHNT, CDR2 FRNRAP. Trimming removed 1 base from V and 5 bases from J, with 14 bases in between. The CDR3 is CASGLEAGRGYGYTF. CDR3 sequence (DNA): TGTGCTAGTGGTTTGGAGGCAGGCCGGGGTTATGGCTACACCTTC.

This clone was detected only once. The chain combines TRBV3-1 (or the pseudogene TRBV3-2) with TRBJ2-3, with D perhaps matching TRBD2 (5 bases). Germline V CDR1 and CDR2: LGHDT, YNNKEL (reference sequence). Trimming shortened V by 1 base and J by 2 bases, and 16 bases separated the two germline ends. The CDR3 runs to 17 residues. This CDR3 is CASSQAGWRPNTDTQYF. The CDR3 DNA reads TGTGCCAGCAGCCAAGCGGGGTGGAGACCTAACACAGATACGCAGTATTTT.

CDR3 DNA: TGTGCCAGCAGCCCCGCGGGGGGCCGGCAGCCCCAGCATTTT. Residues: CASSPAGGRQPQHF. This chain joins TRBV7-9 and TRBJ1-5, with D tentatively TRBD1 (6 bases). Per germline, CDR1 SEHNR and CDR2 FQNEAQ (reference sequence). The CDR3 sequence is 14 residues long. Trimming removed 5 bases from V and 7 bases from J, with 15 bases in between.

This clone was recorded only once. This chain uses TRBV2 with TRBJ2-2, with 9 bases lining up with TRBD2. The CDR3 loop spans 17 amino acids. V shed 9 bases and J 0 bases; nucleotides not matched to a gene: 11. Germline loops: CDR1 SNHLY, CDR2 FYNNEI. CDR3 sequence: CARDGTAGGPNTGELFF. CDR3 DNA: TGTGCCAGGGATGGGACGGCGGGGGGGCCGAACACCGGGGAGCTGTTTTTT.

The V and J genes are TRBV10-3 and TRBJ2-5; 7 bases fit TRBD2. Germline CDR1 ENHRY, CDR2 SYGVKD. The junction had 0 bases not matched to a gene; V was cut back by 3 bases and J by 5 bases. The CDR3 runs 12 residues. The DNA for the CDR3 is TGTGCCATCAGTGAACTAGCGGAGACCCAGTACTTC. It yields the protein CAISELAETQYF.

The V and J genes are TRBV19 and TRBJ2-2; 8 nucleotides match TRBD1. CDR1 is LNHDA, CDR2 SQIVND, per germline (reference sequence). The CDR3 spans 15 residues. Trimming at V came to 7 bases and at J to 2 bases, leaving 6 bases not matched to a gene. As DNA, the CDR3 is TGTGCCAGTACCTGGGACAGGATTAACACCGGGGAGCTGTTTTTT. It specifies CASTWDRINTGELFF.

The chain combines TRBV7-2 with TRBJ2-3, with TRBD2 identical over 7 bases. Germline V gene data show CDR1 as SGHTA and CDR2 as FQGNSA. V was clipped by 1 base and J by 8 bases; unmatched bases: 6. This CDR3 spans 14 amino acids. The CDR3 nucleotides are TGTGCCAGCAGCTTAGGGACGGGGGGTGGTACGCAGTATTTT. Translating gives CASSLGTGGGTQYF.

V is TRBV12-5 and J is TRBJ2-5; D possibly corresponds to TRBD2 (7 bases). CDR1 and CDR2 from the germline V gene are LGHNT and FRNRAP. There are 14 residues in the CDR3. V lost 1 base and J 3 bases, leaving 9 bases between the germline ends. Here the CDR3 DNA reads TGTGCTAGTGGTTTGGGCGGGGGCAAAGAGACCCAGTACTTC. Encoded protein: CASGLGGGKETQYF.

This chain joins TRBV6-1 and TRBJ1-1, with TRBD1 identical over 9 bases. There are 15 residues in the CDR3. After removal of 3 bases from V and 4 bases from J, the junction contained 6 bases not matched to a gene. Per germline, CDR1 MNHNS and CDR2 SASEGT. CDR3: CASSDGGTGRTEAFF. DNA for the CDR3: TGTGCCAGCAGTGATGGCGGGACAGGGCGCACTGAAGCTTTCTTT.

The V gene is TRBV9, the J gene TRBJ2-2; 9 positions match TRBD1. Germline-derived CDR1 and CDR2 are SGDLS and YYNGEE. Trimming at V came to 3 bases and at J to 9 bases, leaving 3 bases not matched to a gene. This CDR3 region has 13 residues. The CDR3 region is CASSGGQGWELFF. CDR3 bases: TGTGCCAGCAGCGGGGGACAGGGTTGGGAGCTGTTTTTT.

The chain uses TRBV24-1 and TRBJ2-3; TRBD2 aligns across 12 bases. The CDR3 has 22 residues. The junction had 24 bases not matched to a gene; V was cut back by 8 bases and J by 1 base. Per the germline V gene, CDR1 is KGHDR and CDR2 is SFDVKD. CDR3 DNA: TGTGCCACCAACTGCACCGGCAACGGGCTAGCGGGGGGGAGATCCGGCACAGATACGCAGTATTTT. Translated, it gives CATNCTGNGLAGGRSGTDTQYF.

V gene TRBV10-3 combines with J gene TRBJ1-1, with 9 bases fitting TRBD1. The germline V gene has CDR1 ENHRY and CDR2 SYGVKD. CDR3 length equals 17 residues. J lost 2 bases, V lost 6 bases, and 13 bases had no gene match. CDR3 loop: CAIRSKGDRAANTEAFF. Written as DNA, the CDR3 is TGTGCCATCAGATCAAAGGGGGACAGGGCAGCCAACACTGAAGCTTTCTTT.

The rearrangement links TRBV10-2 to TRBJ1-5; 11 nucleotides align to TRBD1. The ends lost 3 bases at V and 12 bases at J; junction bases unmatched: 7. In germline, CDR1 is WSHSY, CDR2 SAAADI. The CDR3 covers 14 residues. The CDR3 nucleotides read TGCGCCAGCAGTGAAGGGACAGGGGGTGTTTTCCAGCATTTT. The encoded protein is CASSEGTGGVFQHF.

This chain uses TRBV10-3 with TRBJ2-7; 11 bases agree with TRBD1. Germline CDR1 is ENHRY and CDR2 is SYGVKD. The CDR3 covers 18 residues. Germline trimming cut 3 bases from V and 3 bases from J; bases unmatched to any gene: 13. The CDR3 sequence is CAISDRTGGVQGRYEQYF. The CDR3 coding sequence is TGTGCCATCAGTGATCGGACAGGGGGCGTCCAAGGACGCTACGAGCAGTACTTC.

The chain employs TRBV27 and TRBJ2-7; TRBD1 might be the D (6 bases). The germline V and J ends were trimmed by 4 bases and 2 bases, with 15 bases remaining between them. Looked up from germline, CDR1 is MNHEY and CDR2 is SMNVEV (reference sequence). The length of the CDR3 is 15 residues. The chain's CDR3 is CASSSTTQGTYEQYF. CDR3 nucleotides: TGTGCCAGCAGTTCTACCACACAGGGTACCTACGAGCAGTACTTC.

Remarks on this clone: This specimen includes other DNA sequences encoding the same CDR3. The V gene is TRBV28, the J gene TRBJ2-2; 7 bases are shared with TRBD1. The trim removed 5 bases at V and 4 bases at J, leaving 10 bases unmatched. This CDR3 spans 16 amino acids. From germline, CDR1 is MDHEN and CDR2 SYDVKM. In DNA, the CDR3 is TGTGCCAGCAGTGTCAACAGGGGTCCGATCACCGGGGAGCTGTTTTTT. Translating gives CASSVNRGPITGELFF.

The CDR3 DNA follows: TGTGCCAGCAGGGAGGGGGCGGATCAGCCCCAGCATTTT. This translates into CASREGADQPQHF. This rearrangement joins TRBV28 to TRBJ1-5, with 7 bases fitting TRBD1. The CDR3 covers 13 residues. With 6 bases clipped from V and 5 bases from J, the junction kept 4 bases outside the gene matches. CDR1 MDHEN and CDR2 SYDVKM come from the germline V gene.

This rearrangement joins TRBV2 to TRBJ1-3; D remains ambiguous. The CDR3 has 14 amino acids. CDR1 SNHLY and CDR2 FYNNEI come from the germline V gene. Deletions cut 6 bases from V and 3 bases from J, with 12 bases between. The CDR3 DNA reads TGTGCCAGCAGCGACTCGCGGGATGGAAACACCATATATTTT. As protein: CASSDSRDGNTIYF.

The chain employs TRBV4-1 and TRBJ2-5; TRBD1 might be the D (6 bases). The ends were cut back, 4 bases at V and 3 bases at J, with 21 bases in the middle. Looked up from germline, CDR1 is MGHRA and CDR2 is YSYEKL. This CDR3 spans 17 amino acids. The CDR3 nucleotides are TGCGCCAGCAGCCCCCTAGGACCACAGGGAACTAAAGAGACCCAGTACTTC. Translated, it gives CASSPLGPQGTKETQYF.

This chain connects TRBV4-1 to TRBJ2-7, with 8 bases fitting TRBD2. The CDR3 contains 15 residues. V shed 4 bases, J shed 2 bases, and the junction held 7 bases outside the gene matches. Looked up from germline, CDR1 is MGHRA and CDR2 is YSYEKL. The CDR3 DNA sequence: TGCGCCAGCAGCCCCTTGACGGGGGGGCCCTACGAGCAGTACTTC. It translates to CASSPLTGGPYEQYF.